Reported below is one T cell receptor (beta chain). Its matching antigen is unknown. V dropped 4 bases and J dropped 3; count of bases not matched to a gene: 11. The germline V gene has CDR1 MDHEN and CDR2 SYDVKM. The CDR3 sequence is 16 residues long. This entry comes from a study of PD-1 blockade in classical Hodgkin lymphoma. Every patient relapsed after autologous stem cell transplantation, and brentuximab vedotin exposure varied. Profiling relied on immunoSEQ multiplex PCR, and the TCRdb table lists in-frame clones only, not all of them. The repertoire holds about 22,000 clones, around 80% seen once, with roughly 8% in the top ten. Study results and caveats: Initiation of nivolumab under 1 year after ASCT led to exclusion of patients.

This TCR was recovered from a human donor with classical Hodgkin lymphoma. The chain recombines TRBV28 with TRBJ1-1; 7 positions agree with TRBD1. This specimen consisted of peripheral blood mononuclear cells (PBMCs), obtained before the second cycle of nivolumab. The CDR3 spells CASSYTLRGRDTEAFF. CDR3 sequence (DNA): TGTGCCAGCAGTTATACTCTTAGGGGGCGGGACACTGAAGCTTTCTTT.